One sample yielded the 5 T cell receptor beta chains listed below, sequenced in a study of PD-L1 blockade in urothelial cancer. Clones were sequenced by immunoSEQ multiplex PCR, and TCRdb holds only the in-frame ones, with some missing. The repertoire has some 74,000 clones, roughly 80% of them found once; the top ten carry 6.5% to 8%. Time point denoted: pretreatment peripheral blood. This specimen was PBMCs, taken around atezolizumab (anti-PD-L1) treatment. The source of these receptors is a man aged 40-49 years with urothelial cancer.

The chain recombines TRBV7-2 with TRBJ2-1; tentative D call: TRBD1 (7 bases). This CDR3 spans 16 amino acids. Germline CDR1 reads SGHTA; CDR2 reads FQGNSA. Trimming left V 5 bases short and J 7 bases short, with 21 bases between. CDR3 in amino acids: CASSPRRGRGGNEQFF. In nucleotides, the CDR3 is TGTGCCAGCAGCCCTCGGAGGGGGCGAGGGGGGAATGAGCAGTTCTTC. Complete variable domain (other parts from reference TRBV7-2 and TRBJ2-1): GAGVSQSPSNKVTEKGKDVELRCDPISGHTALYWYRQSLGQGLEFLIYFQGNSAPDKSGLPSDRFSAERTGGSVSTLTIQRTQQEDSAVYLCASSPRRGRGGNEQFFGPGTRLTVL.

V is TRBV27 and J is TRBJ2-1; 12 nucleotides match TRBD2. Germline V CDR1 and CDR2: MNHEY, SMNVEV (reference sequence). Unmatched junction bases numbered 6, after V lost 1 base and J lost 5 bases. This CDR3 contains 17 residues. This chain's CDR3 is CASSLYPSGRADNEQFF. The CDR3 DNA sequence: TGTGCCAGCAGTTTATACCCTAGCGGGAGGGCCGACAATGAGCAGTTCTTC.

This clone was detected a few times. The chain uses TRBV28 and TRBJ2-1; 11 bases map to TRBD2. The CDR3 totals 15 residues. V was clipped by 6 bases and J by 8 bases; unmatched bases: 9. CDR1 MDHEN and CDR2 SYDVKM come from the germline V gene. The CDR3 coding sequence is TGTGCCAGCAGCCAATCTAGCGGGAGGTGGCATGAGCAGTTCTTC. Protein sequence: CASSQSSGRWHEQFF.

The chain recombines TRBV30 with TRBJ2-7; 8 bases are a match to TRBD2. V lost 4 bases and J lost 4; bases outside the gene matches: 6. The CDR3 runs to 13 residues. Germline-derived CDR1 and CDR2 are GTSNPN and SVGIG (reference sequence). The CDR3 bases are TGTGCCTGGATGATAGCGGGGAATTACGAGCAGTACTTC. Translated: CAWMIAGNYEQYF.

The rearrangement joins TRBV2 to TRBJ1-4; a weak D match, TRBD1 (6 bases). The CDR3 sequence is 16 residues long. Trimming left V 0 bases short and J 6 bases short, with 14 bases between. Germline lookup yields CDR1 SNHLY and CDR2 FYNNEI. CDR3 nucleotide sequence: TGTGCCAGCAGTGAAGCGCGCAGGGGTGTTTATGAAAAACTGTTTTTT. This codes for CASSEARRGVYEKLFF.